The 18 T cell receptor beta chains presented below share a single source sample, sequenced in a study of T cell responses to AZD1222 COVID-19 vaccine. Sequencing was performed with immunoSEQ multiplex PCR; in TCRdb, only in-frame clones are kept and a portion is missing. The sample holds under 150,000 clones; roughly 92% are singletons and the top ten take roughly 3.5%. The sample consisted of peripheral blood, taken 28 days after the second AZD1222 dose. The source is an adult who received the AZD1222 COVID-19 vaccine.

V and J are TRBV28 and TRBJ2-1; D is possibly TRBD1 (6 bases). Between the trimmed V and J ends, which lost 5 bases and 1 base, there was a span of 12 bases. The CDR3 is made up of 15 amino acids. From germline, CDR1 is MDHEN and CDR2 SYDVKM. The CDR3 DNA reads as TGTGCCAGCAGTGAGACAGGAAGGTCCTACAATGAGCAGTTCTTC. This codes for CASSETGRSYNEQFF.

This clone came up once. This chain links TRBV5-1 with TRBJ2-3; 14 bases align to TRBD2. This CDR3 has 18 residues. Germline CDR1 is SGHRS and CDR2 is YFSETQ. J was trimmed by 3 bases and V by 4 bases; bases with no gene match: 10. The CDR3 DNA sequence: TGCGCCAGCAGCCCGGCCGGGACTAGCGGGAGTATAACAGATACGCAGTATTTT. Its translation is CASSPAGTSGSITDTQYF.

The chain combines TRBV3-1 (or the pseudogene TRBV3-2) with TRBJ2-3; D remains unclear. The CDR3 sequence is 15 residues long. V was shortened by 4 bases and J by 3 bases, with 14 bases between the two germline ends. Looked up from germline, CDR1 is LGHDT and CDR2 is YNNKEL (reference sequence). CDR3 amino acids: CASSPPQVRTDTQYF. For the CDR3, the DNA is TGTGCCAGCAGCCCCCCCCAGGTTCGGACAGATACGCAGTATTTT.

V and J are TRBV10-1 and TRBJ1-1; D gene ambiguous. The V gene's germline CDR1 is WNHNN and CDR2 SYGVQD (reference sequence). CDR3 length: 13 residues. The germline V and J ends were trimmed by 5 bases and 0 bases, with 7 bases remaining between them. CDR3 bases: TGCGCCAGCAGTCGGGCGGTGAACACTGAAGCTTTCTTT. Translating gives CASSRAVNTEAFF.

In its sample, this clone was seen a few times. The rearrangement joins TRBV7-8 to TRBJ1-5; TRBD1 might be the D (5 bases). The CDR3 has 16 amino acids. Trimming removed 0 bases at V and 0 bases at J, with 9 bases between. CDR1 and CDR2 (germline): SGHVS, FQNEAQ. The CDR3 here is CASSLAPGSSNQPQHF. The CDR3 bases are TGTGCCAGCAGCTTAGCCCCAGGGAGTAGCAATCAGCCCCAGCATTTT.

The chain recombines TRBV28 with TRBJ1-6; 7 positions agree with TRBD1. CDR3 size: 14 residues. With V trimmed by 6 bases and J by 4 bases, 3 bases remained unmatched. Germline V gene sequence: CDR1 MDHEN, CDR2 SYDVKM. The CDR3 DNA follows: TGTGCCAGCAGCCCGGGACAGTATAATTCACCCCTCCACTTT. Encoded protein: CASSPGQYNSPLHF.

The gene calls are TRBV9 and TRBJ1-2; tentatively, D is TRBD1 (5 bases). The CDR3 runs to 16 residues. Germline V lookup: CDR1 SGDLS, CDR2 YYNGEE. Trimming took 3 bases from V and 7 from J, leaving 22 bases between them. The CDR3 DNA is TGTGCCAGCAGCGCCTCTCCCGGGACGAGGCGAAGTGGCTACACCTTC. This encodes CASSASPGTRRSGYTF.

The J gene is TRBJ2-4, the V gene TRBV3-1 (or the pseudogene TRBV3-2), with 8 bases lining up with TRBD2. The germline CDR1 and CDR2 sequences are LGHDT and YNNKEL (reference sequence). The CDR3 runs 23 residues. The junction had 29 bases not matched to a gene; V was cut back by 4 bases and J by 3 bases. DNA for the CDR3: TGTGCCAGCAGCCCTTCAGCGGGGGCACCGAGATCGAAAGCGGTGCCCTTCAAAAACATTCAGTACTTC. Protein product: CASSPSAGAPRSKAVPFKNIQYF.

This sequence joins TRBV4-3 and TRBJ2-7; 7 bases line up with TRBD2. The CDR3 loop spans 16 amino acids. Per the germline V gene, CDR1 is LGHNA and CDR2 is YSLEER. The V and J ends lost 1 base and 7 bases, in that order; junction bases with no gene match: 13. CDR3 protein: CASSQGSGTGGGEQYF. The CDR3 DNA follows: TGCGCCAGCAGCCAAGGGAGCGGGACGGGAGGTGGGGAGCAGTACTTC.

The rearrangement links TRBV7-3 to TRBJ1-2; D remains unclear. The CDR3 runs to 13 residues. Per germline, CDR1 SGHTA and CDR2 FQGTGA. Deletions cut 4 bases from V and 5 bases from J, with 11 bases between. The CDR3 sequence is CASSSNKEYGYTF. CDR3 nucleotides: TGTGCCAGCAGCTCCAACAAGGAATATGGCTACACCTTC. The full variable domain, in which reference TRBV7-3 and TRBJ1-2 provide the parts outside the CDR3, is GAGVSQTPSNKVTEKGKYVELRCDPISGHTALYWYRQSLGQGPEFLIYFQGTGAADDSGLPNDRFFAVRPEGSVSTLKIQRTERGDSAVYLCASSSNKEYGYTFGSGTRLTVV.

V gene TRBV5-8 combines with J gene TRBJ2-5; 7 nucleotides line up with TRBD2. Trimming took 0 bases from V and 1 from J; bases not matched to a gene: 3. The CDR3 has 15 residues. Germline CDR1 and CDR2: SGHTS and YDEGEE. In DNA, the CDR3 is TGTGCCAGCAGCTTGGTACTAGCGCGCCAAGAGACCCAGTACTTC. Translated: CASSLVLARQETQYF.

The chain links TRBV7-3 to TRBJ2-3, with no clear D. The CDR3 is made up of 13 amino acids. Germline V lookup: CDR1 SGHTA, CDR2 FQGTGA. V lost 5 bases, J lost 0 bases, and 6 bases lay in between. CDR3 nucleotides: TGTGCCAGCAGCCGAGACAGCACAGATACGCAGTATTTT. It encodes CASSRDSTDTQYF. Based on the CDR3 plus reference TRBV7-3 and TRBJ2-3, the full variable domain is GAGVSQTPSNKVTEKGKYVELRCDPISGHTALYWYRQSLGQGPEFLIYFQGTGAADDSGLPNDRFFAVRPEGSVSTLKIQRTERGDSAVYLCASSRDSTDTQYFGPGTRLTVL.

The chain recombines TRBV9 with TRBJ2-7; D might be TRBD2 (5 bases). This CDR3 spans 14 amino acids. The germline CDR1 and CDR2 sequences are SGDLS and YYNGEE. The V end lost 0 bases, the J end lost 3 bases, and 10 bases lay between the germline ends. For the CDR3, the DNA is TGTGCCAGCAGCGTAGGGTCTAGCAGCTACGAGCAGTACTTC. It specifies CASSVGSSSYEQYF. Looking up the rest from reference TRBV9 and TRBJ2-7 gives the full variable domain: DSGVTQTPKHLITATGQRVTLRCSPRSGDLSVYWYQQSLDQGLQFLIQYYNGEERAKGNILERFSAQQFPDLHSELNLSSLELGDSALYFCASSVGSSSYEQYFGPGTRLTVT.

This chain connects TRBV28 to TRBJ1-5; 8 bases fit TRBD1. CDR1 is MDHEN and CDR2 is SYDVKM in the germline V gene. V trimming: 5 bases; J trimming: 3 bases; junction bases outside the gene matches: 18. The CDR3 sequence is 19 residues long. This CDR3 reads CASSTQGQEAFGDNQPQHF. The DNA of the CDR3 is TGTGCCAGCAGTACTCAGGGACAGGAGGCGTTTGGGGACAATCAGCCCCAGCATTTT. Variable domain in full (rest from reference TRBV28 and TRBJ1-5): DVKVTQSSRYLVKRTGEKVFLECVQDMDHENMFWYRQDPGLGLRLIYFSYDVKMKEKGDIPEGYSVSREKKERFSLILESASTNQTSMYLCASSTQGQEAFGDNQPQHFGDGTRLSIL.

The chain carries TRBV20-1 and TRBJ2-1; 7 nucleotides agree with TRBD2. The CDR3 consists of 14 residues. V lost 3 bases and J lost 3; bases outside the gene matches: 5. Germline CDR1 is DFQATT and CDR2 is SNEGSKA (reference sequence). Here the CDR3 reads CSASLLAGYNEQFF. As DNA, the CDR3 is TGCAGTGCTAGTTTGTTAGCGGGCTACAATGAGCAGTTCTTC.

The chain combines TRBV11-2 with TRBJ2-5; TRBD2 might be the D (5 bases). Germline V CDR1 and CDR2: SGHAT, FQNNGV. This CDR3 spans 16 amino acids. Trimming removed 5 bases from V and 6 bases from J, with 22 bases in between. CDR3 region: CASSLPIDGFGKTQYF. Written as DNA, the CDR3 is TGTGCCAGCAGCCTCCCTATAGACGGCTTCGGGAAGACCCAGTACTTC. Filled out from reference TRBV11-2 and TRBJ2-5, the complete variable domain reads EAGVAQSPRYKIIEKRQSVAFWCNPISGHATLYWYQQILGQGPKLLIQFQNNGVVDDSQLPKDRFSAERLKGVDSTLKIQPAKLEDSAVYLCASSLPIDGFGKTQYFGPGTRLLVL.

The CDR3 loop reads CAWSDYSYEQYF. CDR3 DNA sequence: TGTGCCTGGAGCGACTACTCCTACGAGCAGTACTTC. The rearrangement uses TRBV30 and TRBJ2-7; D is perhaps TRBD2 (5 bases). Germline V gene lookup returns CDR1 GTSNPN and CDR2 SVGIG (reference sequence). Trimming stripped 3 bases from V and 0 bases from J, with 6 bases between. The CDR3 consists of 12 residues.

V and J are TRBV7-9 and TRBJ2-3, with D unclear. Germline V gene data show CDR1 as SEHNR and CDR2 as FQNEAQ (reference sequence). V lost 5 bases to trimming and J lost 0 bases, with 9 bases between them. CDR3 size: 14 residues. The CDR3 nucleotides are TGTGCCAGCAGCCGACCAACTAGCACAGATACGCAGTATTTT. This codes for CASSRPTSTDTQYF. The complete variable domain, with remaining parts taken from reference TRBV7-9 and TRBJ2-3, reads DTGVSQNPRHKITKRGQNVTFRCDPISEHNRLYWYRQTLGQGPEFLTYFQNEAQLEKSRLLSDRFSAERPKGSFSTLEIQRTEQGDSAMYLCASSRPTSTDTQYFGPGTRLTVL.